The 28 T cell receptor beta chains presented below share a single source sample, sequenced in a study of chemoradiotherapy in HPV16-positive cancers (dated by TCRdb to the early 2020s). Libraries were prepared through the immunoSEQ multiplex PCR assay. TCRdb took over this immuneACCESS table, retaining in-frame rearrangements with V and J assigned. Such tables are incomplete; in checked studies, under half of the missing clones stem from an unresolved V gene, and the remainder is unexplained. This sample gives roughly 23,000 clones in total; over 85% of them show up just once. Together, the top ten hold 15% to 20% of the sample. Material: blood, obtained from a patient who underwent chemoradiotherapy. The source of these receptors is a human donor with HPV-associated anogenital cancer.

This chain joins TRBV7-2 and TRBJ2-3; TRBD2 matches 11 bases. Germline V CDR1 and CDR2: SGHTA, FQGNSA. V shed 1 base and J 3 bases; nucleotides not matched to a gene: 6. CDR3 size: 17 residues. The CDR3 sequence is CASSLGGLAGGTDTQYF. The CDR3, as DNA: TGTGCCAGCAGCTTAGGTGGTCTAGCGGGAGGAACAGATACGCAGTATTTT. Full variable domain (missing parts from reference TRBV7-2 and TRBJ2-3): GAGVSQSPSNKVTEKGKDVELRCDPISGHTALYWYRQSLGQGLEFLIYFQGNSAPDKSGLPSDRFSAERTGGSVSTLTIQRTQQEDSAVYLCASSLGGLAGGTDTQYFGPGTRLTVL.

V and J are TRBV6-5 and TRBJ2-5, with no clear D. V gave up 6 bases and J gave up 4 bases, with 6 bases separating them. Germline loops: CDR1 MNHEY, CDR2 SVGAGI. The CDR3 covers 11 residues. Here the CDR3 reads CASSHLETQYF. Here the CDR3 DNA reads TGTGCCAGCAGCCACCTAGAGACCCAGTACTTC.

The rearrangement links TRBV18 to TRBJ2-1; the D call may be TRBD1 or TRBD2 (5 bases each). With 2 bases removed from V and 3 bases from J, the gap between germline ends came to 11 bases. The CDR3 extends over 15 amino acids. Germline values: CDR1 KGHSH, CDR2 LQKENI. CDR3 coding DNA: TGTGCCAGCTCACCAGGGTCAGGGAGCTACAATGAGCAGTTCTTC. This sequence encodes CASSPGSGSYNEQFF.

This clone was found once. The chain joins TRBV28 to TRBJ1-5; possible D gene TRBD1, 5 bases. Looked up from germline, CDR1 is MDHEN and CDR2 is SYDVKM. V was clipped by 6 bases and J by 0 bases, with 12 bases between them. The CDR3 runs to 15 residues. The CDR3 bases are TGTGCCAGCAGCCTGGGGGGGAATAGCAATCAGCCCCAGCATTTT. This translates into CASSLGGNSNQPQHF. Based on the CDR3 plus reference TRBV28 and TRBJ1-5, the full variable domain is DVKVTQSSRYLVKRTGEKVFLECVQDMDHENMFWYRQDPGLGLRLIYFSYDVKMKEKGDIPEGYSVSREKKERFSLILESASTNQTSMYLCASSLGGNSNQPQHFGDGTRLSIL.

The chain carries TRBV27 and TRBJ2-3, with 9 bases lining up with TRBD2. The V segment lost 0 bases and the J segment 2 bases; nucleotides outside the gene matches: 3. CDR3 length: 16 residues. The germline V gene encodes CDR1 MNHEY and CDR2 SMNVEV (reference sequence). CDR3 protein: CASSLSPSGVTDTQYF. The DNA of the CDR3 is TGTGCCAGCAGTTTATCCCCTAGCGGGGTCACAGATACGCAGTATTTT.

The V call is TRBV7-3, the J call TRBJ2-5, with TRBD2 matching 13 bases. Germline values: CDR1 SGHTA, CDR2 FQGTGA. V trimming: 0 bases; J trimming: 4 bases; junction bases outside the gene matches: 5. The CDR3 runs to 17 residues. The DNA of the CDR3 is TGTGCCAGCAGCTTAACCCCACTAGCGGGAGGGGGAGAGACCCAGTACTTC. As protein: CASSLTPLAGGGETQYF. Drawing the rest from reference TRBV7-3 and TRBJ2-5, the complete variable domain is GAGVSQTPSNKVTEKGKYVELRCDPISGHTALYWYRQSLGQGPEFLIYFQGTGAADDSGLPNDRFFAVRPEGSVSTLKIQRTERGDSAVYLCASSLTPLAGGGETQYFGPGTRLLVL.

V gene TRBV27 combines with J gene TRBJ1-1; weak D call: TRBD1 (6 bases). Between the trimmed V and J ends, which lost 5 bases and 0 bases, there was a span of 16 bases. CDR1 is MNHEY, CDR2 SMNVEV, per germline (reference sequence). This CDR3 is built from 16 residues. CDR3 amino acids: CASSPTTGMMNTEAFF. The CDR3 DNA reads as TGTGCCAGCAGTCCAACGACAGGAATGATGAACACTGAAGCTTTCTTT.

The chain combines TRBV6-5 with TRBJ1-6; 10 bases are a match to TRBD1. V dropped 8 bases and J dropped 10; count of bases not matched to a gene: 11. This CDR3 is built from 15 residues. Germline loops: CDR1 MNHEY, CDR2 SVGAGI. The CDR3 protein is CASSLEGQGRSPLHF. The CDR3 nucleotides read TGTGCCAGCTCGTTGGAGGGACAGGGGCGGTCACCCCTCCACTTT.

This chain links TRBV4-1 with TRBJ1-6; D unresolved. The CDR3 has 14 amino acids. Trimming removed 0 bases at V and 5 bases at J, with 5 bases between. Germline V gene sequence: CDR1 MGHRA, CDR2 YSYEKL. CDR3 DNA: TGCGCCAGCAGCCAAGACAGCGATAATTCACCCCTCCACTTT. Translated: CASSQDSDNSPLHF.

The chain recombines TRBV4-2 with TRBJ2-3; D remains ambiguous. V lost 1 base and J 3 bases, leaving 8 bases between the germline ends. The germline gives CDR1 LGHNA, CDR2 YNFKEQ. This CDR3 has 14 residues. Written as DNA, the CDR3 is TGTGCCAGCAGCCAAGGATTGGGGACAGATACGCAGTATTTT. Encoded protein: CASSQGLGTDTQYF.

This sequence joins TRBV19 and TRBJ2-7; perhaps TRBD2 as D (6 bases). The germline CDR1 and CDR2 sequences are LNHDA and SQIVND (reference sequence). This CDR3 region has 15 residues. The V gene lost 2 bases and the J gene lost 6 bases, with 17 bases spanning the gap. The CDR3 here is CASSISGSSRGEQYF. The DNA for the CDR3 is TGTGCCAGTAGTATAAGCGGGTCTTCCCGGGGCGAGCAGTACTTC. Using reference TRBV19 and TRBJ2-7 for the parts outside the CDR3, the full variable domain is DGGITQSPKYLFRKEGQNVTLSCEQNLNHDAMYWYRQDPGQGLRLIYYSQIVNDFQKGDIAEGYSVSREKKESFPLTVTSAQKNPTAFYLCASSISGSSRGEQYFGPGTRLTVT.

This clone came up a few times. This chain links TRBV6-5 with TRBJ1-1; D not resolved. Germline CDR1 MNHEY, CDR2 SVGAGI. The CDR3 extends over 14 amino acids. Trimming pared 4 bases from V and 1 base from J, leaving 10 bases between. The CDR3 protein is CASSSQLGNTEAFF. The CDR3 nucleotides read TGTGCCAGCAGTTCTCAACTGGGGAACACTGAAGCTTTCTTT.

This clone is large. The chain has TRBV2 and TRBJ1-1; 7 bases are a match to TRBD1. CDR1 and CDR2 (germline): SNHLY, FYNNEI. V was pared by 6 bases and J by 2 bases, with 6 bases of the junction left unmatched. This CDR3 spans 14 amino acids. CDR3 region: CASSPQGLNTEAFF. The CDR3 DNA is TGTGCCAGCAGCCCACAGGGGCTAAACACTGAAGCTTTCTTT.

This clone was counted a few times. V gene TRBV5-1 combines with J gene TRBJ1-2; 7 bases line up with TRBD1. The germline V gene encodes CDR1 SGHRS and CDR2 YFSETQ. Losses at the gene ends were 0 bases for V and 5 bases for J; bases not matched to a gene: 4. The CDR3 extends over 14 amino acids. In DNA, the CDR3 is TGCGCCAGCAGCTTGGAGGGGGCAAGGTATGGCTACACCTTC. This codes for CASSLEGARYGYTF.

V is TRBV6-5 and J is TRBJ1-1; unclear D gene. Trimming took off 6 bases at V and 0 bases at J, with 8 bases between the two ends. Germline assignment: CDR1 MNHEY and CDR2 SVGAGI. The CDR3 runs 13 residues. CDR3 coding DNA: TGTGCCAGCAGCTCTCACATGAACACTGAAGCTTTCTTT. As protein: CASSSHMNTEAFF.

This clone was picked up a small number of times. The CDR3: CASRQGMSNTEAFF. CDR3 DNA sequence: TGTGCCAGCAGACAGGGAATGTCGAACACTGAAGCTTTCTTT. This sequence joins TRBV6-6 and TRBJ1-1; D possibly corresponds to TRBD1 (6 bases). Germline lookup yields CDR1 MNHNY and CDR2 SVGAGI (reference sequence). V gave up 6 bases and J gave up 1 base, with 12 bases separating them. CDR3 length equals 14 residues.

The chain is built from TRBV7-2 and TRBJ1-4; the match to TRBD1 covers 7 bases. Germline V lookup: CDR1 SGHTA, CDR2 FQGNSA. CDR3 length equals 16 residues. J was trimmed by 5 bases and V by 1 base; bases with no gene match: 7. The CDR3 nucleotides read TGTGCCAGCAGCTTAGGGGGTACAGGGGCGAATGAAAAACTGTTTTTT. Translated, it gives CASSLGGTGANEKLFF.

The V gene is TRBV11-3, the J gene TRBJ2-7; D remains ambiguous. From germline, CDR1 is SGHNT and CDR2 YENEEA. CDR3 length: 14 amino acids. V shed 5 bases and J shed 2 bases, with 13 bases lying between them. The CDR3 reads CASSPLGRPYEQYF. CDR3 nucleotide sequence: TGTGCCAGCAGCCCCTTGGGCAGACCCTACGAGCAGTACTTC.

This rearrangement joins TRBV9 to TRBJ2-2; tentatively, D is TRBD2 (5 bases). This CDR3 has 15 residues. The germline CDR1 and CDR2 sequences are SGDLS and YYNGEE. Trimming stripped 3 bases from V and 3 bases from J, with 12 bases between. The chain's CDR3 is CASSANRADTGELFF. The DNA for the CDR3 is TGTGCCAGCAGCGCCAATAGAGCGGACACCGGGGAGCTGTTTTTT.

The V and J genes are TRBV5-6 and TRBJ1-2; unclear D gene. The CDR3 contains 16 residues. Looked up from germline, CDR1 is SGHDT and CDR2 is YYEEEE. Trimming cost V 1 base and J 1 base, with 14 bases left between them. CDR3 DNA: TGTGCCAGCAGCTTGTATGTGGCGGGGATTAACTATGGCTACACCTTC. Its translation is CASSLYVAGINYGYTF. Full variable domain (outside the CDR3, taken from reference TRBV5-6 and TRBJ1-2): DAGVTQSPTHLIKTRGQQVTLRCSPKSGHDTVSWYQQALGQGPQFIFQYYEEEERQRGNFPDRFSGHQFPNYSSELNVNALLLGDSALYLCASSLYVAGINYGYTFGSGTRLTVV.

The chain links TRBV7-3 to TRBJ2-2; tentative D call: TRBD1 (6 bases). With 5 bases removed from V and 2 bases from J, the gap between germline ends came to 15 bases. This CDR3 is built from 16 residues. From germline, CDR1 is SGHTA and CDR2 FQGTGA. The CDR3 region has the DNA TGTGCCAGCAGCCCGGACAGCGCTACTAACACCGGGGAGCTGTTTTTT. Translating gives CASSPDSATNTGELFF.

The rearrangement links TRBV7-3 to TRBJ2-2; D call uncertain. The CDR3 has 14 residues. V was trimmed by 7 bases and J by 0 bases, leaving 9 bases between them. Germline V gives CDR1 SGHTA, CDR2 FQGTGA. CDR3 sequence (DNA): TGTGCCAGCACCCCCCAGGCGAACACCGGGGAGCTGTTTTTT. Translated: CASTPQANTGELFF.

The chain couples TRBV19 to TRBJ1-6; perhaps TRBD1 as D (6 bases). The CDR3 is made up of 20 amino acids. The V gene lost 5 bases and the J gene lost 1 base, with 24 bases spanning the gap. The germline CDR1 and CDR2 sequences are LNHDA and SQIVND (reference sequence). This CDR3 is CASSPDGGAFPRSYNSPLHF. CDR3 in DNA: TGTGCCAGTAGTCCCGACGGGGGGGCGTTTCCGAGATCCTATAATTCACCCCTCCACTTT.

The table lists this clone with a few counts. This chain connects TRBV19 to TRBJ1-1, with 8 bases fitting TRBD1. Germline CDR1 and CDR2: LNHDA and SQIVND (reference sequence). V lost 7 bases and J lost 4; bases outside the gene matches: 8. The CDR3 spans 14 residues. This chain's CDR3 is CASIYAGGVTEAFF. CDR3 coding DNA: TGTGCCAGTATCTACGCAGGGGGCGTCACTGAAGCTTTCTTT.

The chain has TRBV7-9 and TRBJ2-2; D might be TRBD1 (5 bases). The CDR3 has 12 amino acids. Trimming removed 5 bases at V and 8 bases at J, with 9 bases between. From germline, CDR1 is SEHNR and CDR2 FQNEAQ (reference sequence). The DNA for the CDR3 is TGTGCCAGCAGCCAACCAGGGGGGGAGCTGTTTTTT. Amino acids: CASSQPGGELFF.

J is TRBJ1-1 and V is TRBV5-1, with 9 bases lining up with TRBD1. V shed 4 bases and J 0 bases; nucleotides not matched to a gene: 7. Per germline, CDR1 SGHRS and CDR2 YFSETQ. The CDR3 is made up of 16 amino acids. The CDR3 loop is CASSAGDRGVNTEAFF. CDR3 in DNA: TGCGCCAGCAGCGCGGGAGACAGGGGGGTGAACACTGAAGCTTTCTTT.

The V and J genes are TRBV4-1 and TRBJ2-1; D unresolved. This CDR3 spans 13 amino acids. CDR1 is MGHRA, CDR2 YSYEKL, per germline. The V gene lost 4 bases and the J gene lost 3 bases, with 7 bases spanning the gap. CDR3 nucleotides: TGCGCCAGCAGCCGAGTAGACTACAATGAGCAGTTCTTC. Residues: CASSRVDYNEQFF.

The V call is TRBV4-3, the J call TRBJ1-3, with D possibly being TRBD1 (6 bases). The CDR3 sequence is 21 residues long. The germline V gene encodes CDR1 LGHNA and CDR2 YSLEER. V was pared by 0 bases and J by 2 bases, with 26 bases between. CDR3 sequence (DNA): TGCGCCAGCAGCCAAGATCGTCTTGGGCCGCGGGGGCCGGGAACTGGAAACACCATATATTTT. It is translated as CASSQDRLGPRGPGTGNTIYF.